Sequencing of this T cell receptor beta chain was carried out in a study of T cells in Graves' hyperthyroidism and ophthalmopathy. Germline CDR1 is SEHNR and CDR2 is FQNEAQ (reference sequence). V lost 1 base, J lost 6 bases, and 15 bases lay in between. The CDR3 is 15 amino acids. Recently diagnosed hyperthyroidism of less than 2 months' duration affected patients aged 18 to 65. This clonotype was seen ten or more times. RNA transcripts yielded amplified TCR beta CDR3 regions. The TCR CDR3 was amplified in a first-round RT-PCR using the HTBI primer set. MiXCR, run by TCRdb on the multiplex PCR reads, gives a single entry per CDR3 protein. The table has about 540,000 distinct CDR3 sequences, around 45% seen once.

The clonotype originates from a woman aged 18 to 35 with Graves' hyperthyroidism. Specimen: peripheral blood or thyroid tissue (not recorded which). The chain links TRBV7-9 to TRBJ1-1; D is possibly TRBD1 (5 bases). CDR3 amino acids: CASSLGGGRDPEAFF. CDR3 bases: TGTGCCAGCAGCTTAGGTGGGGGGAGGGATCCTGAAGCTTTCTTT.